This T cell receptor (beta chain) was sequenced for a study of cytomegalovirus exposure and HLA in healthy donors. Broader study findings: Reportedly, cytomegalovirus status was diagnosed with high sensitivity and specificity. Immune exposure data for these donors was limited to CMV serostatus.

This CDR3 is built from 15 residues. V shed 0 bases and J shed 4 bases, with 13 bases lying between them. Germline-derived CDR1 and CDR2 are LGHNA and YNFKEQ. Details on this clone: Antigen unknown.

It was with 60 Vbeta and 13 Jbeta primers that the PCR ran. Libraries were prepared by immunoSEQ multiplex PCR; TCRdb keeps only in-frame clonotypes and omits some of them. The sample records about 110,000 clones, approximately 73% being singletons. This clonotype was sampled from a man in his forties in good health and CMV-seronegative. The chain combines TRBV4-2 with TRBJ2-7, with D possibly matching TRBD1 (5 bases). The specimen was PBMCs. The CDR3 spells CASSQDWQGSYEQYF. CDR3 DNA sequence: TGTGCCAGCAGCCAAGATTGGCAGGGATCGTACGAGCAGTACTTC.